This is a list of T cell receptor beta chains from one sample in a study of T cells in localized non-small cell lung cancer. Method: immunoSEQ multiplex PCR; TCRdb's copy keeps in-frame clones and lacks some. The repertoire holds 1,300 to 1,500 clones, with roughly 26% as singletons. The sample in question was normal lung tissue next to the tumor, obtained before any cancer treatment. The source of these receptors is a male donor older than 55 with stage II lung adenocarcinoma. CDR3s include the opening cysteine and the closing phenylalanine or tryptophan. The order of the fields is D gene, J gene, clone size, CDR3 length, V gene, CDR3 protein, CDR3 DNA. D genes are given only for firm matches. Expanded clones are given a class, and other clones once, few, many or no size at all.

D gene: TRBD2
J gene: TRBJ2-1
clone size: .
CDR3 length: 20
V gene: TRBV23-1
CDR3 protein: CASSQSGREGLDRSYNEQFF
CDR3 DNA: TGCGCCAGCAGTCAATCAGGGCGGGAGGGCCTTGATCGCTCCTACAATGAGCAGTTCTTC

D gene: .
J gene: TRBJ1-1
clone size: .
CDR3 length: 14
V gene: TRBV11-1
CDR3 protein: CASSFIRGGTEAFF
CDR3 DNA: TGTGCCAGCAGTTTTATCAGGGGAGGCACTGAAGCTTTCTTT

D gene: .
J gene: TRBJ1-1
clone size: few
CDR3 length: 14
V gene: TRBV6-8
CDR3 protein: CASSPPWGDTEAFF
CDR3 DNA: TGTGCCAGCAGCCCCCCTTGGGGGGATACTGAAGCTTTCTTT

D gene: TRBD1
J gene: TRBJ2-1
clone size: few
CDR3 length: 16
V gene: TRBV30
CDR3 protein: CAWSPWGQRLMDEQFF
CDR3 DNA: TGTGCCTGGAGTCCCTGGGGACAGCGTCTAATGGATGAGCAGTTCTTC

D gene: .
J gene: TRBJ1-2
clone size: .
CDR3 length: 15
V gene: TRBV19
CDR3 protein: CASSTAGGAVGGYTF
CDR3 DNA: TGTGCCAGTAGTACGGCGGGAGGGGCGGTCGGTGGCTACACCTTC

D gene: TRBD1
J gene: TRBJ2-1
clone size: .
CDR3 length: 16
V gene: TRBV5-1
CDR3 protein: CASSPTQGASYNEQFF
CDR3 DNA: TGCGCCAGCAGCCCTACCCAGGGGGCCTCCTACAATGAGCAGTTCTTC

D gene: .
J gene: TRBJ2-1
clone size: large
CDR3 length: 12
V gene: TRBV9
CDR3 protein: CASSEGWNEQFF
CDR3 DNA: TGTGCCAGCAGCGAGGGGTGGAATGAGCAGTTCTTC

D gene: TRBD1
J gene: TRBJ1-1
clone size: .
CDR3 length: 13
V gene: TRBV23-1
CDR3 protein: CASSGSQGAGAFF
CDR3 DNA: TGCGCCAGCAGCGGGTCACAGGGGGCCGGAGCTTTCTTT

D gene: .
J gene: TRBJ1-1
clone size: few
CDR3 length: 14
V gene: TRBV11-3
CDR3 protein: CASFRAGMNTEAFF
CDR3 DNA: TGTGCCAGCTTTAGGGCGGGGATGAACACTGAAGCTTTCTTT

D gene: .
J gene: TRBJ1-1
clone size: few
CDR3 length: 16
V gene: TRBV30
CDR3 protein: CAWSVLQGRKNTEAFF
CDR3 DNA: TGTGCCTGGAGTGTACTACAGGGTAGGAAGAACACTGAAGCTTTCTTT

D gene: .
J gene: TRBJ2-7
clone size: .
CDR3 length: 14
V gene: TRBV28
CDR3 protein: CASSLPGLNDEQYF
CDR3 DNA: TGTGCCAGCAGTCTGCCAGGGCTTAACGACGAGCAGTACTTC

D gene: .
J gene: TRBJ1-2
clone size: few
CDR3 length: 16
V gene: TRBV11-3
CDR3 protein: CASSLSTTGRLYGYTF
CDR3 DNA: TGTGCCAGCAGCTTATCGACGACAGGTCGTCTCTATGGCTACACCTTC

D gene: .
J gene: TRBJ1-5
clone size: .
CDR3 length: 16
V gene: TRBV28
CDR3 protein: CASSLLGGMSNQPQHF
CDR3 DNA: TGTGCCAGCAGTTTATTAGGGGGGATGAGCAATCAGCCCCAGCATTTT

D gene: .
J gene: TRBJ1-5
clone size: medium-sized
CDR3 length: 15
V gene: TRBV11-3
CDR3 protein: CASSKYQGSNQPQHF
CDR3 DNA: TGTGCCAGCAGCAAATACCAGGGTAGCAATCAGCCCCAGCATTTT

D gene: TRBD1
J gene: TRBJ1-2
clone size: .
CDR3 length: 14
V gene: TRBV15
CDR3 protein: CATSTRLTGEGYTF
CDR3 DNA: TGTGCCACCAGCACCAGACTGACAGGGGAGGGCTACACCTTC

D gene: .
J gene: TRBJ1-5
clone size: few
CDR3 length: 14
V gene: TRBV6-1
CDR3 protein: CASSEALKSQPQHF
CDR3 DNA: TGTGCCAGCAGTGAAGCGCTTAAGAGTCAGCCCCAGCATTTT

D gene: .
J gene: TRBJ1-2
clone size: large
CDR3 length: 14
V gene: TRBV4-1
CDR3 protein: CASSQDRLTSGYTF
CDR3 DNA: TGCGCCAGCAGCCAAGACAGGTTAACGAGTGGCTACACCTTC

D gene: TRBD1
J gene: TRBJ1-1
clone size: few
CDR3 length: 15
V gene: TRBV14
CDR3 protein: CASSLRTGRNTEAFF
CDR3 DNA: TGTGCCAGCAGCCTTCGGACAGGGAGGAACACTGAAGCTTTCTTT

D gene: .
J gene: TRBJ1-1
clone size: few
CDR3 length: 15
V gene: TRBV11-3
CDR3 protein: CASSSGQPFVTEAFF
CDR3 DNA: TGTGCCAGCAGCTCCGGACAGCCTTTTGTCACTGAAGCTTTCTTT

D gene: TRBD1
J gene: TRBJ2-7
clone size: .
CDR3 length: 15
V gene: TRBV6-8
CDR3 protein: CASSRGTGGAYEQYF
CDR3 DNA: TGTGCCAGCAGCCGGGGGACAGGGGGCGCCTACGAGCAGTACTTC

D gene: .
J gene: TRBJ2-5
clone size: .
CDR3 length: 15
V gene: TRBV19
CDR3 protein: CASSIMAGQQETQYF
CDR3 DNA: TGTGCCAGTAGTATTATGGCGGGTCAACAAGAGACCCAGTACTTC

D gene: .
J gene: TRBJ2-2
clone size: .
CDR3 length: 17
V gene: TRBV19
CDR3 protein: CASRSQPLIMNTGELFF
CDR3 DNA: TGTGCCAGTCGGTCCCAGCCCCTAATAATGAACACCGGGGAGCTGTTTTTT

D gene: TRBD2
J gene: TRBJ2-1
clone size: few
CDR3 length: 16
V gene: TRBV19
CDR3 protein: CASSDVGLAGVFGQFF
CDR3 DNA: TGTGCCAGTAGCGATGTAGGACTAGCGGGAGTTTTTGGGCAGTTCTTC

D gene: .
J gene: TRBJ1-1
clone size: .
CDR3 length: 18
V gene: TRBV12-5
CDR3 protein: CASCRDQTGSGWNTEAFF
CDR3 DNA: TGTGCCAGCTGCCGCGATCAAACAGGGTCCGGTTGGAACACTGAAGCTTTCTTT

D gene: .
J gene: TRBJ2-1
clone size: .
CDR3 length: 15
V gene: TRBV28
CDR3 protein: CASSPPGTTLDEQFF
CDR3 DNA: TGTGCCAGCAGTCCCCCCGGGACCACCTTGGATGAGCAGTTCTTC

D gene: TRBD2
J gene: TRBJ2-1
clone size: few
CDR3 length: 12
V gene: TRBV6-8
CDR3 protein: CAISASGDEQFF
CDR3 DNA: TGTGCCATCAGTGCCAGCGGGGATGAGCAGTTCTTC

D gene: TRBD1
J gene: TRBJ2-2
clone size: few
CDR3 length: 17
V gene: TRBV28
CDR3 protein: CASRDLPGQGITGELFF
CDR3 DNA: TGTGCCAGCAGAGACTTACCGGGACAGGGGATAACCGGGGAGCTGTTTTTT

D gene: .
J gene: TRBJ2-3
clone size: few
CDR3 length: 13
V gene: TRBV9
CDR3 protein: CASSLDSTDTQYF
CDR3 DNA: TGTGCCAGCAGTTTAGACAGCACAGATACGCAGTATTTT

D gene: .
J gene: TRBJ1-1
clone size: few
CDR3 length: 13
V gene: TRBV23-1
CDR3 protein: CASSFSKNTEAFF
CDR3 DNA: TGCGCCAGCAGCTTTTCAAAGAACACTGAAGCTTTCTTT

D gene: .
J gene: TRBJ1-1
clone size: .
CDR3 length: 12
V gene: TRBV6-8
CDR3 protein: CASSPMNTEAFF
CDR3 DNA: TGTGCCAGCAGCCCCATGAACACTGAAGCTTTCTTT

D gene: .
J gene: TRBJ1-2
clone size: .
CDR3 length: 14
V gene: TRBV18
CDR3 protein: CASSPPTESYGYTF
CDR3 DNA: TGTGCCAGCTCACCACCGACTGAATCATATGGCTACACCTTC

D gene: .
J gene: TRBJ2-2
clone size: medium-sized
CDR3 length: 16
V gene: TRBV9
CDR3 protein: CASSVASDLGTGELFF
CDR3 DNA: TGTGCCAGCAGCGTAGCGAGCGATCTAGGCACCGGGGAGCTGTTTTTT

D gene: .
J gene: TRBJ2-1
clone size: few
CDR3 length: 16
V gene: TRBV10-3
CDR3 protein: CAISESGSGPRQEQFF
CDR3 DNA: TGTGCCATCAGTGAGTCGGGTAGCGGACCGCGACAGGAGCAGTTCTTC

D gene: TRBD1
J gene: TRBJ2-7
clone size: few
CDR3 length: 14
V gene: TRBV29-1
CDR3 protein: CSVEAGTGTYEQYF
CDR3 DNA: TGCAGCGTTGAAGCGGGGACAGGGACCTACGAGCAGTACTTC

D gene: .
J gene: TRBJ2-1
clone size: .
CDR3 length: 15
V gene: TRBV6-1
CDR3 protein: CASSEGLDSYNEQFF
CDR3 DNA: TGTGCCAGCAGTGAAGGACTAGACTCCTACAATGAGCAGTTCTTC

D gene: .
J gene: TRBJ2-5
clone size: few
CDR3 length: 13
V gene: TRBV6-8
CDR3 protein: CASSDGFVETQYF
CDR3 DNA: TGTGCCAGCAGTGACGGTTTCGTGGAGACCCAGTACTTC

D gene: .
J gene: TRBJ1-4
clone size: .
CDR3 length: 14
V gene: TRBV29-1
CDR3 protein: CSVFLQGIREKLFF
CDR3 DNA: TGCAGCGTCTTCTTGCAGGGAATCCGTGAAAAACTGTTTTTT

D gene: TRBD1
J gene: TRBJ1-5
clone size: large
CDR3 length: 12
V gene: TRBV6-8
CDR3 protein: CASGTDNQPQHF
CDR3 DNA: TGTGCCTCTGGGACAGATAATCAGCCCCAGCATTTT

D gene: .
J gene: TRBJ1-5
clone size: medium-sized
CDR3 length: 14
V gene: TRBV6-8
CDR3 protein: CASSFWGSNQPQHF
CDR3 DNA: TGTGCCAGCAGCTTTTGGGGTAGCAATCAGCCCCAGCATTTT

D gene: .
J gene: TRBJ2-1
clone size: .
CDR3 length: 11
V gene: TRBV16
CDR3 protein: CASSLTWEQFF
CDR3 DNA: TGTGCCAGCAGTCTCACTTGGGAGCAGTTCTTC

D gene: .
J gene: TRBJ2-7
clone size: few
CDR3 length: 15
V gene: TRBV5-1
CDR3 protein: CASSLVAGSTYEQYF
CDR3 DNA: TGCGCCAGCAGCTTGGTTGCGGGATCCACCTACGAGCAGTACTTC

D gene: .
J gene: TRBJ2-3
clone size: .
CDR3 length: 17
V gene: TRBV7-5
CDR3 protein: CASSLGRQGARTDTQYF
CDR3 DNA: TGTGCCAGCAGCTTAGGCCGACAGGGGGCCCGCACAGATACGCAGTATTTT

D gene: .
J gene: TRBJ2-2
clone size: .
CDR3 length: 13
V gene: TRBV10-2
CDR3 protein: CASSDGDTGELFF
CDR3 DNA: TGCGCCAGCAGTGACGGGGACACCGGGGAGCTGTTTTTT

D gene: .
J gene: TRBJ2-5
clone size: .
CDR3 length: 14
V gene: TRBV28
CDR3 protein: CASSLQGLVGTQYF
CDR3 DNA: TGTGCCAGCAGTTTACAGGGATTGGTAGGGACCCAGTACTTC

D gene: .
J gene: TRBJ1-3
clone size: .
CDR3 length: 14
V gene: TRBV29-1
CDR3 protein: CSVEPRISGNTIYF
CDR3 DNA: TGCAGCGTTGAACCAAGAATCTCTGGAAACACCATATATTTT

D gene: .
J gene: TRBJ2-3
clone size: .
CDR3 length: 16
V gene: TRBV9
CDR3 protein: CASSEQGSVSTDTQYF
CDR3 DNA: TGTGCCAGCAGTGAACAGGGCAGCGTATCCACAGATACGCAGTATTTT

D gene: .
J gene: TRBJ1-5
clone size: .
CDR3 length: 15
V gene: TRBV6-8
CDR3 protein: CASSSDTYSNQPQHF
CDR3 DNA: TGTGCCAGCAGTTCGGACACGTATAGCAATCAGCCCCAGCATTTT

D gene: .
J gene: TRBJ2-6
clone size: .
CDR3 length: 15
V gene: TRBV11-3
CDR3 protein: CASSFTASGANVLTF
CDR3 DNA: TGTGCCAGCAGCTTTACAGCCTCTGGGGCCAACGTCCTGACTTTC

D gene: .
J gene: TRBJ1-3
clone size: .
CDR3 length: 14
V gene: TRBV5-1
CDR3 protein: CASSLGQTGNTIYF
CDR3 DNA: TGCGCCAGCAGCCTCGGACAGACTGGAAACACCATATATTTT

D gene: .
J gene: TRBJ2-7
clone size: medium-sized
CDR3 length: 14
V gene: TRBV11-3
CDR3 protein: CASSSHPGLYEQYF
CDR3 DNA: TGTGCCAGCAGCTCCCACCCGGGGTTGTACGAGCAGTACTTC

D gene: .
J gene: TRBJ2-3
clone size: few
CDR3 length: 14
V gene: TRBV9
CDR3 protein: CASSVSQGKDTQYF
CDR3 DNA: TGTGCCAGCAGCGTGAGTCAAGGAAAGGATACGCAGTATTTT

D gene: .
J gene: TRBJ2-1
clone size: few
CDR3 length: 16
V gene: TRBV5-1
CDR3 protein: CASSLPSGSTYNEQFF
CDR3 DNA: TGCGCCAGCAGCTTACCATCCGGGTCTACCTACAATGAGCAGTTCTTC